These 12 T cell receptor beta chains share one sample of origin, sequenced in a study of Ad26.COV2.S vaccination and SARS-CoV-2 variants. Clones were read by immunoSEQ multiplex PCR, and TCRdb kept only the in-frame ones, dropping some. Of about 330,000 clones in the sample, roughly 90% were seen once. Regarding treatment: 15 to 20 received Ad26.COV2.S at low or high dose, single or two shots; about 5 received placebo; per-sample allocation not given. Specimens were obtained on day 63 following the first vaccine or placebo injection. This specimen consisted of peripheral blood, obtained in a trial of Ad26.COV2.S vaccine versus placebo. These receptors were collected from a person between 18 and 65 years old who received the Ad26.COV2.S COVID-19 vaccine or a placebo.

For the CDR3, the DNA is TGTGCCAGCAGCTTAGCAATAGCGGGGGGGCACGGCGGGTACAATGAGCAGTTCTTC. As protein: CASSLAIAGGHGGYNEQFF. The chain carries TRBV7-9 and TRBJ2-1; 11 positions match TRBD2. V dropped 0 bases and J dropped 4; count of bases not matched to a gene: 11. Per germline, CDR1 SEHNR and CDR2 FQNEAQ (reference sequence). The CDR3 spans 19 residues.

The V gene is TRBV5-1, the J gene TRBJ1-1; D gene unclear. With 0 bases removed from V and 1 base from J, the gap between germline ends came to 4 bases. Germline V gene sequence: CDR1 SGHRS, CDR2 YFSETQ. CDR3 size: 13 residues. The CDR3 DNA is TGCGCCAGCAGCTTGGAGGCGAACACTGAAGCTTTCTTT. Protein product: CASSLEANTEAFF. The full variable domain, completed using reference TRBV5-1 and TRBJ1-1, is KAGVTQTPRYLIKTRGQQVTLSCSPISGHRSVSWYQQTPGQGLQFLFEYFSETQRNKGNFPGRFSGRQFSNSRSEMNVSTLELGDSALYLCASSLEANTEAFFGQGTRLTVV.

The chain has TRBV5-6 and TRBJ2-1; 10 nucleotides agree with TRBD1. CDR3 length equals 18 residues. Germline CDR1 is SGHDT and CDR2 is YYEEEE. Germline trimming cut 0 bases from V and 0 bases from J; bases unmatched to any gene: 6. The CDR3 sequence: CASSLVTGQGSSYNEQFF. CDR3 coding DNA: TGTGCCAGCAGCTTGGTCACGGGACAGGGGAGCTCCTACAATGAGCAGTTCTTC.

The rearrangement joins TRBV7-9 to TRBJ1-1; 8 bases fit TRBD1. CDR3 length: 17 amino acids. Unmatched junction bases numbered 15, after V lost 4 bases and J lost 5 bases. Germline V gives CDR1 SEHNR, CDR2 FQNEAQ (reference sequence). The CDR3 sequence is CASSSQWRTGRGTEAFF. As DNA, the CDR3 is TGTGCCAGCAGCTCCCAATGGCGGACAGGGCGAGGGACTGAAGCTTTCTTT.

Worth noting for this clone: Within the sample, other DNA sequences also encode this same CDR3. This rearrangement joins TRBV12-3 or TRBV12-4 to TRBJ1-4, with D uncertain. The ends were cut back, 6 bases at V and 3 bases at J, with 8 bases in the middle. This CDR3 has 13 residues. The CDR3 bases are TGTGCCAGCAGCTTGGGTTCTAATGAAAAACTGTTTTTT. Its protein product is CASSLGSNEKLFF.

The CDR3: CASSIVPSANGLYSYNEQFF. DNA of the CDR3: TGTGCCAGTAGTATAGTGCCTAGCGCGAACGGCTTATACTCCTACAATGAGCAGTTCTTC. The chain has TRBV19 and TRBJ2-1; D is perhaps TRBD2 (6 bases). V shed 1 base and J shed 0 bases, with 22 bases lying between them. Looked up from germline, CDR1 is LNHDA and CDR2 is SQIVND (reference sequence). CDR3 size: 20 residues.

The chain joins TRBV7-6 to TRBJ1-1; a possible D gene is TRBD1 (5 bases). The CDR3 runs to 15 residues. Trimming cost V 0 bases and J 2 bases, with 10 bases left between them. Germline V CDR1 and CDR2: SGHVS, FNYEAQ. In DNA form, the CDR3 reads TGTGCCAGCAGCTTAGCGGGGCAGTTTAACACTGAAGCTTTCTTT. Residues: CASSLAGQFNTEAFF.

The chain's CDR3 is CASSLLGGMNTEAFF. The DNA for the CDR3 is TGTGCCAGCAGCTTACTGGGAGGCATGAACACTGAAGCTTTCTTT. V is TRBV11-2 and J is TRBJ1-1; D uncertain. The V end was cut by 2 bases, the J end by 0 bases, with 10 bases between. This CDR3 is built from 15 residues. Germline CDR1 is SGHAT and CDR2 is FQNNGV.

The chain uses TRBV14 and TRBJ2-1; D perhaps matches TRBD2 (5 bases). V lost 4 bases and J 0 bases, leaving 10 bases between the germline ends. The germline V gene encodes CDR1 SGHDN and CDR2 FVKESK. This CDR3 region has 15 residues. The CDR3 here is CASSPLGSSYNEQFF. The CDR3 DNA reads TGTGCCAGCAGCCCCCTGGGGAGCTCCTACAATGAGCAGTTCTTC.

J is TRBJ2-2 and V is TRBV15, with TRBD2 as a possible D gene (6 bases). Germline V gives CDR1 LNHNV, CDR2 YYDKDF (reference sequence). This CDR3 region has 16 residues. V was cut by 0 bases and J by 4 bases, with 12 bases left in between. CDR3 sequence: CATSRDTVGGTGELFF. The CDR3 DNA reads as TGTGCCACCAGCAGAGACACCGTGGGGGGCACCGGGGAGCTGTTTTTT.

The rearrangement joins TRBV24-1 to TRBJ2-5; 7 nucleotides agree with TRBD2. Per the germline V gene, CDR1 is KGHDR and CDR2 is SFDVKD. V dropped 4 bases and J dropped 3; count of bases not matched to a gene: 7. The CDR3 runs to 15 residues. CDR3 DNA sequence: TGTGCCACCAGTGAGGGGGGGACTTTAGAAGAGACCCAGTACTTC. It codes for CATSEGGTLEETQYF.

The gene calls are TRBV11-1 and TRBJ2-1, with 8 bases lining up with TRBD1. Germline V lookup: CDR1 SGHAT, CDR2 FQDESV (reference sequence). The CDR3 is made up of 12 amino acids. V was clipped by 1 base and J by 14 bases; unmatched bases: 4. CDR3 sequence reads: CASSLVDRVKFF. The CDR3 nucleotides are TGTGCCAGCAGCTTAGTGGACAGGGTCAAGTTCTTC.